Here is one T cell receptor (beta chain) with its context. This clone was counted between two and nine times. The target of this receptor is not known. Base quality data are lacking; no much larger clone is found one base away. The data belong to a study of cytomegalovirus exposure and HLA in healthy donors (dated by TCRdb to the late 2010s). About the investigation overall: In an earlier analysis of some 610 of the donors, around 300 Gb of sequence data and 100 million or so unique TCR beta sequences from roughly 180 million T cells were reported. An early release that covered approximately 600 HLA-typed donors contained around 330 gigabases of sequencing data and about 84 million unique TCR sequences. The study was designed to test whether signatures of past pathogen exposure could be identified by cataloging public T cell receptors. A later genetic analysis took genome-wide SNP genotypes for about 55% of the roughly 670 donors and used that subset as a discovery cohort. HLA typing covered class I and class II loci at four-digit resolution. Roughly five DR-DQ haplotypes were treated as single units for association and clustering because of strong linkage in the cohort. Among roughly 400 genotyped donors of the cohort, an average of around 240,000 unique TCR beta nucleotide sequences was sequenced per donor, of which roughly 17% were non-productive. Among the roughly 400 genotyped donors, more than 70% belonged to the genetic ancestry cluster associated with self-reported Caucasian donors. Rather than drawing on any new phenotypic data, the later analysis identified candidate immune exposures from TCR beta sequences and the way those sequences occurred across donors. Along with the approximately 700-subject first cohort, a separate validation cohort of over 90 different subjects was used. To study patterns of TCR occurrence, a later analysis re-analyzed previously published TCR beta repertoires from under 750 donors and added high-resolution HLA genotyping. The study profiled the T cell repertoires of 666 subjects by immunosequencing and related them to cytomegalovirus serostatus. Every discovery cohort repertoire had been produced on one sequencing platform. Donor age, sex, ethnicity and CMV serostatus were collected together with the repertoire data. Typing coverage varied by locus: roughly 620-640 donors for A, B, C, DRB1 and DQB1; 522 for DQA1; about 600 for DPA1; approximately 490 for DPB1. In an earlier analysis of roughly 580 of the donors, high-throughput TCR beta sequencing was used to judge whether each TCR beta V gene segment behaved as functional or pseudogenic. The study combined high-throughput TCR immunosequencing, statistical association of individual TCRs with disease status, and machine learning to predict cytomegalovirus infection status. Paper-wide results and their limitations: A later analysis associated 16,951 TCR beta sequences with specific HLA alleles at a false discovery rate of 0.05. The presence/absence analyses assumed that sequencing depth was roughly uniform across donors, and that assumption may not be true. A further reported finding was that TCR beta sequences accurately predicted the HLA-A and HLA-B alleles for most subjects in the first cohort. A cluster of highly shared sequence variants was judged likely to represent a technical artifact of the sequencing pipeline. In a later analysis, TCR association rates were found to vary across HLA loci, with the most associated TCRs seen for DRB1 alleles and the fewest for HLA-C alleles. Because some donors lacked HLA typing at each locus, the association tests relied only on the typed subset. Because the 87-base-pair reads could not distinguish some IMGT-functional V segments, including TRBV6-2 and TRBV6-3, those segments were excluded. When HLA alleles, especially DR and DQ, strongly co-occurred, TCR associations were difficult to assign to individual alleles. Linkage disequilibrium might explain the correlated functional status among segregating V segments, but an unknown experimental factor could not be ruled out. A later genetic analysis reported fewer N-insertions in productive TCRs among donors in an Asian-associated ancestry cluster than the roughly 720-donor mean. Only TCR beta chains were sequenced in this cohort, and the absence of alpha or paired-chain data limited detectable features. According to the authors, the approach could potentially be generalized to other disease states and immunological phenotypes. A later genetic analysis associated a missense DCLRE1C variant with V-gene and J-gene trimming of TCR beta chains, and an independent cohort replicated the association. CMV serostatus was the only immune exposure information available for the cohort. According to a later analysis, parvovirus B19, influenza, CMV and Epstein-Barr virus appeared linked to several top co-occurrence clusters. A total of 150 to 200 TCR beta chains were listed by the study as associated with cytomegalovirus. In a later analysis, HLA-associated TCR beta chains were found to be more clonally expanded and to have lower generation probabilities than equally common non-associated chains. In an earlier analysis of 587 of the donors, most TCR beta V segments appeared in productive rearrangements about 87% or about 30% of the time, broadly matching IMGT annotations. Most CMV-associated TCR beta chains appeared to be HLA-restricted in a later analysis, and the HLA associations seemed to be driven largely by CMV exposure. The classifier was reported to diagnose cytomegalovirus status with high specificity and sensitivity in both the original cohort and the validation cohort. Because counts were too low, some 17 rarely observed V segments, including chromosome 9 orphons, were left out of the earlier analysis of approximately 500 of the donors. While some public TCRs were present in many individuals, most TCR sequences turned up only very rarely across donors. In vitro tests confirmed that three of the cytomegalovirus-associated TCR beta chains recognize cytomegalovirus antigens.

Libraries were built with the immunoSEQ multiplex PCR assay. The multiplex PCR relied on a mix of 60 forward primers for TCR Vbeta segments and 13 reverse primers for TCR Jbeta segments. Amplification of the CDR3 region of rearranged TCR beta genes was performed with a multiplex PCR assay on genomic DNA. Amplified TCR beta libraries were sequenced as 87-base-pair reads on the Illumina HiSeq System. In the source study's methods: In a later analysis, tens of millions of unique TCR beta chains were counted across the approximately 640 repertoires, and approximately 11 million of these chains were shared by at least two donors. To remove PCR and sequencing errors, raw reads were error-corrected and collapsed into unique sequences using a nearest-neighbor algorithm that merged closely related sequences. CDR3 sequences were aligned to IMGT reference sequences to assign V, D and J gene segments. For a sequence to be retained, a match of at least six nucleotides was required to both a V gene segment and a J gene segment. A rearrangement counted as productive if the CDR3 had no stop codons and remained in frame with V and J, and every other rearrangement counted as non-productive. Following IMGT convention, CDR3 was defined as the stretch from the second conserved V-encoded cysteine to the conserved J-encoded phenylalanine. In an earlier analysis of roughly 610 of the donors, sequences lacking an unambiguous match to a single V gene segment were excluded. An earlier analysis of fewer than 750 of the donors called V segments functional above 56.7% productive rearrangements and segregating when the between-donor standard deviation exceeded 5%. A statistical classification framework was developed to diagnose cytomegalovirus status using the catalog of TCR beta chain sequences. V and J gene assignment, in a later analysis, came from comparing TCR nucleotide sequences with IMGT/GENE-DB human TR gene sequences. In a later analysis, CDR3 sequences and most-parsimonious VDJ recombination scenarios were assigned using the TCRdist pipeline. In a later analysis, every TCR beta chain was defined by the combination of its CDR3 amino acid sequence and its V-gene family, and reads without a unique V-gene family were dropped. To address suspected cross-contamination and a sequencing artifact, a later analysis removed roughly 640 highly shared, low-generation-probability nucleotide sequences. In a later analysis, a clonal expansion index for each public chain was calculated from normalized within-repertoire ranks of inferred template counts. In a later analysis, generation probabilities were computed using a VDJ recombination model fitted to out-of-frame rearrangements, and the results were checked against IGoR. Hypergeometric tests were used in a later analysis to score TCR-TCR, TCR-HLA and TCR-CMV co-occurrence, with a repertoire-size bias correction applied to the TCR pairs. In a later analysis, false discovery rates were estimated by permuting HLA or CMV assignments 20 times. A later analysis grouped co-occurring TCRs with DBSCAN, adding TCRdist sequence similarity when clustering within HLA-allele-positive subsets. Co-occurrence clustering excluded repertoires with fewer than 30,000 or more than 120,000 public chains, plus five with anomalous nucleotide sharing. Imported from immuneACCESS, the table was reduced by TCRdb to in-frame sequences with V and J called. These copies leave out some clones; in studies compared against another copy, an unresolved V gene accounts for under half, and the cause of the remainder is not known. D and trimming come from the DNA, and the V and J calls and clone size come from that table. Counted in this sample were roughly 200,000 clones; approximately 80% of them appeared once. The top ten constitute about 0.6% of the sample.

In total, approximately 700 healthy bone marrow donors made up the cohort. All cohort members were sampled while nominally healthy, although unrecorded immune exposures were likely present. The donor tested CMV seronegative and was one of the 352 seronegative cohort members. A peripheral blood sample was collected from each donor, and TCR beta sequencing was performed on peripheral blood mononuclear cells. Genomic DNA extraction from the blood cell samples was performed with the Qiagen DNeasy Blood Extraction Kit. Clipping removes 8 bases from V and 5 bases from J, with 7 as the unmatched junction base count. There are 13 amino acids in the CDR3, from cysteine to phenylalanine inclusive. Only the CDR3 DNA stays, 39 bases, in frame from base 1. CDR1 and CDR2 (SNHLY, FYNNEI) derive from the germline V gene.

Material for sequencing was PBMCs. The TCR originated in a middle-aged woman in good health and CMV-seronegative. Here the chain combines TRBV2 and TRBJ1-1, with 8 middle bases fitting TRBD1. CDR3 region: CASDRQGRTEAFF. The nucleotides are TGTGCCAGCGACAGACAGGGGAGGACTGAAGCTTTCTTT.